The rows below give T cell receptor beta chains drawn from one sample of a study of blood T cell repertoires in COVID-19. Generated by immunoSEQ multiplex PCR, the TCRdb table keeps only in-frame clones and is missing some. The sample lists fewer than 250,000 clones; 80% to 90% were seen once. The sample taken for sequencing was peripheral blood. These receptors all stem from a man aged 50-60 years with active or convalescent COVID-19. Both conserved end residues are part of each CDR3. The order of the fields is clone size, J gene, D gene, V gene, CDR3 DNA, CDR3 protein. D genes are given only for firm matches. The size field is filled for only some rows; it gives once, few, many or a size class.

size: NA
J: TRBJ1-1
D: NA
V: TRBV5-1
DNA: TGCGCCAGCAGCTTGGACGCGCGCACAGCTAACACTGAAGCTTTCTTT
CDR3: CASSLDARTANTEAFF

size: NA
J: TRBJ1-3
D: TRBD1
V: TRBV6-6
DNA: TGTGCCAGCAGTTCGGGACAGCCGAGCTCTGGAAACACCATATATTTT
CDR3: CASSSGQPSSGNTIYF

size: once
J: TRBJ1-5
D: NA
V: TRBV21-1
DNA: TGTGCCAGCAGCAAAAATGACAGGGGGTTTCTAAATCAGCCCCAGCATTTT
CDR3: CASSKNDRGFLNQPQHF

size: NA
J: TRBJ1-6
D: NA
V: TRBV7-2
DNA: TGTGCCAGCAGCCTCCCTACGGATTCACCCCTCCACTTT
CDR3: CASSLPTDSPLHF

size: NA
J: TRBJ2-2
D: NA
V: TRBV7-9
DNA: TGTGCCAGCAGCTTATTGTCGGGAACCGGGGAGCTGTTTTTT
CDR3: CASSLLSGTGELFF

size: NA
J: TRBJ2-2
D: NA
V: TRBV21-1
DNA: TGTCCAAGGGAATCGGACAGGGACGGAAACACCGGGGAGCTGTTTTTT
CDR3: CPRESDRDGNTGELFF

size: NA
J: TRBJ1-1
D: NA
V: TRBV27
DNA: TGTGCCAGCAGTTTTAGCCCGACAGTTAGGGGTGATGGTTTCTTT
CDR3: CASSFSPTVRGDGFF

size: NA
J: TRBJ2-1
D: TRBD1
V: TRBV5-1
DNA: TGCGCCAGCAGCCTCCGGACAGGGAGTATGCCTAAGTTGGGGAACAATGAGCAGTTCTTC
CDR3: CASSLRTGSMPKLGNNEQFF

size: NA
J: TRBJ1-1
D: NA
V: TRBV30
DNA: TGTGCCTGGAGTGTACGGTTGGGGGAGGCTGAAGCTTTCTTT
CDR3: CAWSVRLGEAEAFF

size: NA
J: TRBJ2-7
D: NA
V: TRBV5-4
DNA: TGTGCCAGCAGCTTGGGAGGGGGAAGAGGCGAGCAGTACTTC
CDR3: CASSLGGGRGEQYF

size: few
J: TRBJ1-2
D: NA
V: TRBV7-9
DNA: TGTGCCAGCAGCTTAGCGGAACCCAGGTTATTCAGAGACTACACCTTC
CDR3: CASSLAEPRLFRDYTF

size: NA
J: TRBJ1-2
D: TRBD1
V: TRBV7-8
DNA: TGTGCCAGCAGCTTACGTCCAGGACAGGAAATCAATGGCTACACCTTC
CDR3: CASSLRPGQEINGYTF

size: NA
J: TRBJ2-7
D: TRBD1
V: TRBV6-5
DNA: TGTGCCAGCAGTTTACCCTCGGGACAGGGGGGGTACGAGCAGTACTTC
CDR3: CASSLPSGQGGYEQYF

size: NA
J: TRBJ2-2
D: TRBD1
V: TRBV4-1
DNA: TGCGCCAGCAGCCTAAGGGGACAGGGTTTCACCGGGGAGCTGTTTTTT
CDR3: CASSLRGQGFTGELFF

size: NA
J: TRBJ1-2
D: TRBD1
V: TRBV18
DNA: TGTGCCAGCTCAATCGGACAGGACGGCTACACCTTC
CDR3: CASSIGQDGYTF

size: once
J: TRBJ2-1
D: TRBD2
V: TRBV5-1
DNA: TGCGCCAGCAGCTCGGCTAGCGGGAGTGGGTCGGGTCATCAGTTCTTC
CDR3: CASSSASGSGSGHQFF

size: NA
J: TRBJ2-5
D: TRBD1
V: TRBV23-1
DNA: TGCGCCAGCCTCGGGACAGGAGAGACCCAGTACTTC
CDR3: CASLGTGETQYF

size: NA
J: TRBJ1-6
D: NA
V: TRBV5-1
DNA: TGCGCCAGCTATGACAGCCAGAATTCACCCCTCCACTTT
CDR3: CASYDSQNSPLHF

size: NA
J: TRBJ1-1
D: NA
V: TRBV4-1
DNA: TGCGCCAGCAGCCAAACCCAGACAGGTTCCACTGAAGCTTTCTTT
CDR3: CASSQTQTGSTEAFF

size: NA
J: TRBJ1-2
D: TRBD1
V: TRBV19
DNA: TGTGCCACTCAAGCGGACAGGAGACTCTATGGCTACACCTTC
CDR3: CATQADRRLYGYTF

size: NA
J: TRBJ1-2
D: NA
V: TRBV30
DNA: TGTGCCTGGAGTGCGTACCGGGTCTCCTATGGCTACACCTTC
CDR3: CAWSAYRVSYGYTF

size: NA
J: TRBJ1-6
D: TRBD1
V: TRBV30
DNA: TGTGCCTGGAGTGGGGACAGGAGGAATTCACCCCTCCACTTT
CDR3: CAWSGDRRNSPLHF

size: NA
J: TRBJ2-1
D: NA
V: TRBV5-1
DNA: TGCGCCAGCAGCGTCAGGACAGTGAACAATGAGCAGTTCTTC
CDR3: CASSVRTVNNEQFF

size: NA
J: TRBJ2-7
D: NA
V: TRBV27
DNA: TGTGCCACCGGGGAGGACTACTCCTACGAGCAGTACTTC
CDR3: CATGEDYSYEQYF

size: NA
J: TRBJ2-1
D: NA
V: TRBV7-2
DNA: TGTGCCAGCAGCTTAGGACGGGACTTATCCTACAATGAGCAGTTCTTC
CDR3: CASSLGRDLSYNEQFF

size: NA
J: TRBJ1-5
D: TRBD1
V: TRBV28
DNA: TGTGCCAGCAGCCGGGGACAGGGGGCAGGCAATCAGCCCCAGCATTTT
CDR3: CASSRGQGAGNQPQHF

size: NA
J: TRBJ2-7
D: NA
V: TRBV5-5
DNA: TGTGCCAGCAGCTTGGCCGAGACCTACAGCTACCACGAGCAGTACTTC
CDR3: CASSLAETYSYHEQYF

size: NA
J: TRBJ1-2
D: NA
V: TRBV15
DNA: TGTGCCACCAGCGCAGAGAGTGTATCAGGCCTGCGAGGCTACACCTTC
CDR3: CATSAESVSGLRGYTF

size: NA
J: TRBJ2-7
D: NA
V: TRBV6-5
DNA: TGTGCCAGCAGTTACACCCAATCTAGGGGGAGTCAGTACTTC
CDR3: CASSYTQSRGSQYF

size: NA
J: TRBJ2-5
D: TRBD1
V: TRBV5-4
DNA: TGTGCCAGCAGCTTACCAGGGGGCGCGGAGACCCAGTACTTC
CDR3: CASSLPGGAETQYF

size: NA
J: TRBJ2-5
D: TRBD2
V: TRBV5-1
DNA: TGCGCCAGCAGCTTGGCCGGGGGGGCGGAAGAGACCCAGTACTTC
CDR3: CASSLAGGAEETQYF

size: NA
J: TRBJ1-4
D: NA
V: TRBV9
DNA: TGTGCCAGCAGCACCGCAGGGCAAAGGGGTGAAAAACTGTTTTTT
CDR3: CASSTAGQRGEKLFF

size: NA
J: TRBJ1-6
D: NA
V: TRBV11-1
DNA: TGTGCCAGCAGCTTAGTGGCAGGGTATAATTCACCCCTCCACTTT
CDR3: CASSLVAGYNSPLHF

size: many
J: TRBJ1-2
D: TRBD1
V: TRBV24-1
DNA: TGTGCCACCAGTGATTTGCCGGGACAGGGGGTCTGGAGCCCCTATGGCTACACCTTC
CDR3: CATSDLPGQGVWSPYGYTF

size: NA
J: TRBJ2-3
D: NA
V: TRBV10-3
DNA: TGTGCGGTGGCCCAGAACACAGATACGCAGTATTTT
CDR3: CAVAQNTDTQYF

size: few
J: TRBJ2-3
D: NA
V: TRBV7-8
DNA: TGTGCCAGCAGCGCCCCGGGTCGCACAGATACGCAGTATTTT
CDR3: CASSAPGRTDTQYF

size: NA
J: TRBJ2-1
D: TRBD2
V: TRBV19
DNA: TGTGCCAGTAAGGTGGCGGGGGTCCCCAATGAGCAGTTCTTC
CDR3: CASKVAGVPNEQFF

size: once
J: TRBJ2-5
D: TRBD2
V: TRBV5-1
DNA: TGCGCCAGCAGCTCGGGACTAGCGGGAGGGCAAGAGACCCAGTACTTC
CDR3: CASSSGLAGGQETQYF

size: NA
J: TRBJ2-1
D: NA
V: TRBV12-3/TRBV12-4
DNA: TGTGCCAGCAGTTCCACTAGGGACAATGAGCAGTTCTTC
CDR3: CASSSTRDNEQFF

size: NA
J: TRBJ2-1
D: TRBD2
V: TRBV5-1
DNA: TGCGCCAGCAGCTTTGGGCTAGCGGGGGAAAATGAGCAGTTCTTC
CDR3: CASSFGLAGENEQFF

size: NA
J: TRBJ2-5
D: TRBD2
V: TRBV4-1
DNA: TGCGCCAGCAGCCGCGGACTAGCGGGGCCTCAAGAGACCCAGTACTTC
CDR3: CASSRGLAGPQETQYF

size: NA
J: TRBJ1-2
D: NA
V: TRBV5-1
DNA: TGCGCCAGCAGCTTTGGGGGGGCCTATGGCTACACCTTC
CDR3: CASSFGGAYGYTF

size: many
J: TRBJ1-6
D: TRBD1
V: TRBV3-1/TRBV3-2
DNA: TGTGCCAGCAGCCACGGACAGGGCTCACCCCTCCACTTT
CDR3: CASSHGQGSPLHF

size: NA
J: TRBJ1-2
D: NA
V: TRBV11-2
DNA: TGTGCCAGCAGCACCTCGGGAGGGCACTATGGCTACACCTTC
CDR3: CASSTSGGHYGYTF

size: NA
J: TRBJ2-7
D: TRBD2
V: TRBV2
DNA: TGTGCCAGCAGTCCCCTTCTTAGCGGGGCCAGCTACGAGCAGTACTTC
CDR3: CASSPLLSGASYEQYF

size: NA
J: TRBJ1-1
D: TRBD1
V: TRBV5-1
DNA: TGCGCCAGCAGCTCCCGACAGGGCCTCTTGAACACTGAAGCTTTCTTT
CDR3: CASSSRQGLLNTEAFF

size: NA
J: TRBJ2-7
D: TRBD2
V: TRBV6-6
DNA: TGTGCCAGCAAAGGCCCCGGGGCGGGAGAGTACGAGCAGTACTTC
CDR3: CASKGPGAGEYEQYF

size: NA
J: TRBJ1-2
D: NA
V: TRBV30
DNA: TGTGCCTGGTGCAGGGACAATAACTATGGCTACACCTTC
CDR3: CAWCRDNNYGYTF

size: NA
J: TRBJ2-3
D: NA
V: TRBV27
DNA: TGTGCCAGCAGTTCCGGAGCAGATACGCAGTATTTT
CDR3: CASSSGADTQYF

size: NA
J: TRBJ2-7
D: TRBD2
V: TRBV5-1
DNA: TGCGCCAGGACCCCGGGGACCGGGGGGGAGCAGTACTTC
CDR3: CARTPGTGGEQYF

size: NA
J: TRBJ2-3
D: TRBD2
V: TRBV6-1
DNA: TGTGCCAGCAGTGAAGCCCGACTAGCTCGAACAGATACGCAGTATTTT
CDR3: CASSEARLARTDTQYF

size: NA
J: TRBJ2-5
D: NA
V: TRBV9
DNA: TGTGCCAGCAGCGTAAAGATTGGCGGGACCCACCAAGAGACCCAGTACTTC
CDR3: CASSVKIGGTHQETQYF